These 3 T cell receptor beta chains were all obtained from the same sample, sequenced in a study of regulatory T cells in long-lasting Graves disease. As to time point: persistent/refractory GD, antithyroid drugs over 5 years with positive TRAb. PBMC-extracted RNA yielded the TCR library. Assembly of TCR beta libraries relied on iRepertoire HTBI primers together with Arm-PCR of CDR3 regions. TCRdb passed the multiplex PCR reads through MiXCR, listing each CDR3 protein once. The sample includes 300,000 to 400,000 distinct CDR3 sequences, about 18% of them seen just once. The input for sequencing was peripheral blood mononuclear cells (PBMCs), taken when the disease was refractory, from a patient treated with antithyroid drugs. These receptors came from a female donor with Graves disease.

This clonotype was observed at least ten times. The chain recombines TRBV12-3 or TRBV12-4 with TRBJ1-6; D not certain. Trimming took off 7 bases at V and 5 bases at J, with 15 bases between the two ends. The CDR3 is 15 amino acids. CDR3 sequence: CASTATGGHNSPLHF. CDR3 coding DNA: TGTGCCAGCACCGCGACGGGCGGTCATAATTCACCCCTCCACTTT.

This chain joins TRBV6-2 or TRBV6-3 and TRBJ1-4, with 7 bases identical to TRBD1. The CDR3 is 14 amino acids. With 5 bases clipped from V and 10 bases from J, the junction kept 10 bases outside the gene matches. The germline V gene has CDR1 MNHEY and CDR2 SVGEGT. Written as DNA, the CDR3 is TGTGCCAGCAGTGACGAAGGGGGCCGGGGAAAACTGTTTTTT. Translation gives CASSDEGGRGKLFF.

This clonotype occurred a few times. The CDR3 nucleotides are TGCGCCAGCAGCCCAGAAGCGGGGGGCCTAGCCAAAAACATTCAGTACTTC. Its protein product is CASSPEAGGLAKNIQYF. V and J are TRBV5-1 and TRBJ2-4, with 9 bases fitting TRBD2. CDR3 size: 17 residues. The germline CDR1 and CDR2 sequences are SGHRS and YFSETQ. V lost 4 bases, J lost 0 bases, and 8 bases stayed unmatched.